The clone carrying this T cell receptor (beta chain) appeared a few times. Its antigen is unknown. Following RNA extraction, reverse transcription yielded cDNA that acted as the sequencing template. Assay: immunoSEQ multiplex PCR; the TCRdb copy retains only in-frame clones and omits some. The repertoire holds around 50,000 clones, with almost 97% as singletons. The source of the sample is a study of CD8+ T cells in alopecia areata. Whole-study context: The tofacitinib course ran for 6 to 18 months and was followed by 6 months off drug.

Study outcomes and limitations: Patients shared TCRs less clearly than mice did, possibly for HLA-related reasons. Clonality exceeded that of normal scalp in lesional scalp, most notably in alopecia totalis/universalis.

The CDR3 consists of 16 residues. Trimming at V came to 4 bases and at J to 8 bases, leaving 9 bases not matched to a gene. The germline V gene has CDR1 MNHNY and CDR2 SVGAGI (reference sequence). Collected material from alopecia areata patients comprised lesional scalp punch biopsies and peripheral blood. The sequence was collected from a human donor with alopecia areata. The sample was CD8+ T cells sorted from blood, taken at week 0. V gene TRBV6-6 combines with J gene TRBJ1-4; TRBD1 matches at 11 bases. The CDR3 sequence is CASSSLPGQGEEKLFF. CDR3 sequence (DNA): TGTGCCAGCAGTTCCTTACCGGGACAGGGGGAGGAAAAACTGTTTTTT.